This TCR beta chain appears in the sequencing data of a study of shared clonotypes between healthy human individuals. Overall study context: CD4 naive cells filled three plates per donor, CD4 memory three, CD8 naive two and CD8 memory one. Study-level results: Across subsets, estimated richness was generally greater for naive than for memory populations.

V lost 2 bases to trimming and J lost 0 bases; unmatched junction nucleotides: 4. The CDR3 sequence is 17 residues long. Germline-derived CDR1 and CDR2 are SGHRS and YFSETQ. Generated by immunoSEQ multiplex PCR, the TCRdb table keeps only in-frame clones and is missing some. The table records over 950,000 clones, 70% to 85% of them present only once. About this clone: Its antigen is currently unknown.

The source is a young man in good health. Some clones in this sample may be carry-over from other donors' samples. The sequenced sample consisted of memory CD4+ T cells from PBMCs. Subset given: CD45RA-negative fraction. The chain has TRBV5-1 and TRBJ2-3, with TRBD2 identical over 12 bases. CDR3 protein: CASSLPGTSGSTDTQYF. The CDR3 DNA sequence: TGCGCCAGCAGCTTACCCGGGACTAGCGGGAGCACAGATACGCAGTATTTT.